The 26 T cell receptor beta chains below were found in one sample sequenced in a study of cytomegalovirus exposure and HLA in healthy donors. PCR was performed using 60 Vbeta and 13 Jbeta primers. Data came from immunoSEQ multiplex PCR; TCRdb stores just in-frame clones and leaves some out. The sample spans under 120,000 clones; the ten largest clones claim 0.5% to 0.7%. Sequenced material: PBMCs. These receptors were taken from a man between 45 and 60 years old in good health and CMV-seronegative.

The chain combines TRBV13 with TRBJ2-1, with a possible D match to TRBD2 (6 bases). The CDR3 totals 16 residues. The germline V gene encodes CDR1 PRHDT and CDR2 FYEKMQ (reference sequence). V lost 0 bases and J 7 bases, leaving 16 bases between the germline ends. CDR3 in amino acids: CASSLGLAGFGNEQFF. In nucleotides, the CDR3 is TGTGCCAGCAGCTTAGGCCTCGCGGGATTTGGTAATGAGCAGTTCTTC.

The chain is built from TRBV5-4 and TRBJ2-7; 10 nucleotides line up with TRBD2. V lost 0 bases, J lost 2 bases, and 5 bases stayed unmatched. Germline CDR1 is SGHNT and CDR2 is YYREEE (reference sequence). The CDR3 runs 16 residues. The CDR3 DNA follows: TGTGCCAGCAGCTTGGGTCTAGCGGGAGACACCTACGAGCAGTACTTC. It is translated as CASSLGLAGDTYEQYF.

This chain links TRBV2 with TRBJ2-2; D is ambiguous. Looked up from germline, CDR1 is SNHLY and CDR2 is FYNNEI. The CDR3 loop spans 15 amino acids. Between the trimmed V and J ends, which lost 7 bases and 4 bases, there was a span of 16 bases. CDR3 loop: CASKQGGLSTGELFF. Written as DNA, the CDR3 is TGTGCCAGCAAGCAAGGTGGGCTGAGCACCGGGGAGCTGTTTTTT.

The chain links TRBV9 to TRBJ2-3; 7 bases map to TRBD2. Germline V gene data show CDR1 as SGDLS and CDR2 as YYNGEE. There are 16 residues in the CDR3. V was clipped by 3 bases and J by 1 base; unmatched bases: 8. In nucleotides, the CDR3 is TGTGCCAGCAGCGCTGGTGGCGGGAGAGGCACAGATACGCAGTATTTT. This codes for CASSAGGGRGTDTQYF. The full variable domain, with the rest looked up from reference TRBV9 and TRBJ2-3, is DSGVTQTPKHLITATGQRVTLRCSPRSGDLSVYWYQQSLDQGLQFLIQYYNGEERAKGNILERFSAQQFPDLHSELNLSSLELGDSALYFCASSAGGGRGTDTQYFGPGTRLTVL.

The rearrangement joins TRBV7-3 to TRBJ1-1, with D maybe TRBD1 (6 bases). The CDR3 length is 14 residues. V was pared by 5 bases and J by 4 bases, with 14 bases between. Germline assignment: CDR1 SGHTA and CDR2 FQGTGA. The chain's CDR3 is CASSPRGVGTEAFF. As DNA, the CDR3 is TGTGCCAGCAGCCCCAGGGGAGTAGGCACTGAAGCTTTCTTT. Together with reference TRBV7-3 and TRBJ1-1, the CDR3 gives the full variable domain: GAGVSQTPSNKVTEKGKYVELRCDPISGHTALYWYRQSLGQGPEFLIYFQGTGAADDSGLPNDRFFAVRPEGSVSTLKIQRTERGDSAVYLCASSPRGVGTEAFFGQGTRLTVV.

V and J are TRBV20-1 and TRBJ1-1, with D hard to call. Germline values: CDR1 DFQATT, CDR2 SNEGSKA (reference sequence). V was pared by 5 bases and J by 1 base, with 2 bases between. This CDR3 has 10 amino acids. The CDR3 loop is CSAQNTEAFF. The CDR3 DNA reads TGCAGTGCTCAGAACACTGAAGCTTTCTTT.

V is TRBV15 and J is TRBJ1-5; 7 positions agree with TRBD1. V dropped 0 bases and J dropped 6; count of bases not matched to a gene: 5. This CDR3 comprises 15 residues. Germline V gives CDR1 LNHNV, CDR2 YYDKDF (reference sequence). The CDR3 is CATSRDRTGVQPQHF. CDR3 sequence (DNA): TGTGCCACCAGCAGAGATAGGACAGGCGTTCAGCCCCAGCATTTT.

The rearrangement joins TRBV6-1 to TRBJ2-4; TRBD2 agrees at 7 bases. The CDR3 runs to 16 residues. J lost 9 bases, V lost 0 bases, and 11 bases had no gene match. Germline V gene sequence: CDR1 MNHNS, CDR2 SASEGT. The CDR3: CASSEAQIGSGGIQYF. CDR3 nucleotide sequence: TGTGCCAGCAGTGAAGCGCAAATAGGCTCGGGAGGCATTCAGTACTTC.

The chain is built from TRBV5-5 and TRBJ1-4; the D gene is possibly TRBD1 (5 bases). Trimming took off 1 base at V and 3 bases at J, with 13 bases between the two ends. The CDR3 sequence is 16 residues long. Per germline, CDR1 SGHKS and CDR2 YYEKEE (reference sequence). The DNA for the CDR3 is TGTGCCAGCAGCTTGAGTCTCTGGGGCTCTAATGAAAAACTGTTTTTT. The encoded protein is CASSLSLWGSNEKLFF.

The genes are TRBV5-6 and TRBJ2-6, with 7 bases lining up with TRBD1. Unmatched junction bases numbered 9, after V lost 3 bases and J lost 0 bases. The CDR3 extends over 18 amino acids. Germline assignment: CDR1 SGHDT and CDR2 YYEEEE. CDR3 in amino acids: CASSWPDRLHSGANVLTF. DNA of the CDR3: TGTGCCAGCAGCTGGCCGGACAGGCTTCACTCTGGGGCCAACGTCCTGACTTTC.

This chain joins TRBV11-2 and TRBJ2-7; no firm D call. The V end was cut by 0 bases, the J end by 4 bases, with 16 bases between. This CDR3 spans 16 amino acids. CDR1 is SGHAT, CDR2 FQNNGV, per germline. The CDR3 DNA reads as TGTGCCAGCAGCTTAGATCTAGGCAGAGATCTATACGAGCAGTACTTC. Its translation: CASSLDLGRDLYEQYF.

The chain joins TRBV7-2 to TRBJ1-2, with 9 bases that match TRBD1. The CDR3 length is 15 residues. Germline lookup yields CDR1 SGHTA and CDR2 FQGNSA. With V trimmed by 5 bases and J by 3 bases, 7 bases remained unmatched. The CDR3 sequence is CASSQKDRGYYGYTF. The CDR3 DNA reads TGTGCCAGCAGCCAAAAGGACAGGGGCTACTATGGCTACACCTTC.

This sequence joins TRBV19 and TRBJ2-3; D is uncertain. The CDR3 is made up of 12 amino acids. Deletions cut 4 bases from V and 6 bases from J, with 8 bases between. Germline V gene data show CDR1 as LNHDA and CDR2 as SQIVND (reference sequence). The CDR3 is CASSTSGDTQYF. The CDR3 bases are TGTGCCAGTAGTACTTCCGGGGATACGCAGTATTTT. Full variable domain (rest looked up from reference TRBV19 and TRBJ2-3): DGGITQSPKYLFRKEGQNVTLSCEQNLNHDAMYWYRQDPGQGLRLIYYSQIVNDFQKGDIAEGYSVSREKKESFPLTVTSAQKNPTAFYLCASSTSGDTQYFGPGTRLTVL.

Worth noting for this clone: Other nucleotide sequences in the sample specify the same CDR3. The V gene is TRBV18, the J gene TRBJ1-1; D gene uncertain. The CDR3 is made up of 13 amino acids. Germline V gene data show CDR1 as KGHSH and CDR2 as LQKENI. Trimming stripped 4 bases from V and 1 base from J, with 7 bases between. CDR3 amino acids: CASSLQKNTEAFF. Written as DNA, the CDR3 is TGTGCCAGCTCACTTCAGAAGAACACTGAAGCTTTCTTT.

The chain links TRBV19 to TRBJ1-2; D ambiguous. V was cut by 1 base and J by 8 bases, with 14 bases left in between. Germline assignment: CDR1 LNHDA and CDR2 SQIVND (reference sequence). There are 14 residues in the CDR3. CDR3 amino acids: CASSIARDLGGYTF. The CDR3 DNA follows: TGTGCCAGTAGTATAGCGCGGGATCTGGGAGGCTACACCTTC.

The V call is TRBV4-1, the J call TRBJ2-5, with 7 bases aligning to TRBD1. Gene TRBJ2-7 matches the end of the DNA better, so the J call may be wrong. CDR1 is MGHRA, CDR2 YSYEKL, per germline. The CDR3 contains 14 residues. The CDR3 protein is CASRVRTGTYEQYF. In DNA form, the CDR3 reads TGCGCCAGCAGGGTCCGGACAGGAACCTACGAGCAGTACTTC.

The J gene is TRBJ2-7, the V gene TRBV7-8, with D perhaps TRBD2 (6 bases). Between the trimmed V and J ends, which lost 5 bases and 2 bases, there was a span of 25 bases. Germline CDR1 reads SGHVS; CDR2 reads FQNEAQ. The CDR3 totals 18 residues. Here the CDR3 DNA reads TGTGCCAGCAGCCGATTGCGAATGGGGGACGGGAGAGCCTACGAGCAGTACTTC. Translation gives CASSRLRMGDGRAYEQYF.

This chain uses TRBV5-1 with TRBJ2-3, with 8 positions matching TRBD1. V shed 7 bases and J 5 bases; nucleotides not matched to a gene: 9. The CDR3 covers 14 residues. Germline V gene data show CDR1 as SGHRS and CDR2 as YFSETQ. CDR3 loop: CASGLGQGRDTQYF. Written as DNA, the CDR3 is TGCGCCAGCGGCCTTGGACAGGGCCGAGATACGCAGTATTTT. The full variable domain, completed using reference TRBV5-1 and TRBJ2-3, is KAGVTQTPRYLIKTRGQQVTLSCSPISGHRSVSWYQQTPGQGLQFLFEYFSETQRNKGNFPGRFSGRQFSNSRSEMNVSTLELGDSALYLCASGLGQGRDTQYFGPGTRLTVL.

The CDR3 loop reads CASREPGLQSYGYTF. The CDR3 region has the DNA TGTGCCAGCAGGGAGCCGGGACTTCAGTCCTATGGCTACACCTTC. The V call is TRBV6-1, the J call TRBJ1-2, with D possibly being TRBD1 (5 bases). The CDR3 spans 15 residues. CDR1 and CDR2 (germline): MNHNS, SASEGT. Trimming stripped 6 bases from V and 4 bases from J, with 18 bases between.

This CDR3 is CASSLVMGAEETQYF. The DNA of the CDR3 is TGCGCCAGCAGCTTGGTCATGGGGGCTGAAGAGACCCAGTACTTC. This chain uses TRBV5-1 with TRBJ2-5, with a weak D call TRBD1 (6 bases). CDR3 length: 15 amino acids. Germline V gives CDR1 SGHRS, CDR2 YFSETQ. Trimming shortened V by 0 bases and J by 3 bases, and 12 bases separated the two germline ends.

The J gene is TRBJ2-2, the V gene TRBV4-3; 13 bases agree with TRBD2. Germline CDR1 LGHNA, CDR2 YSLEER. The J segment lost 0 bases and the V segment lost 5 bases, leaving 0 bases of the junction unmatched. CDR3 length: 16 amino acids. This CDR3 is CASSGTSGTNTGELFF. Written as DNA, the CDR3 is TGCGCCAGCAGCGGGACTAGCGGGACGAACACCGGGGAGCTGTTTTTT.

The V and J genes are TRBV6-5 and TRBJ2-2; 8 nucleotides agree with TRBD1. The CDR3 consists of 16 residues. V lost 0 bases and J lost 3; bases outside the gene matches: 3. Germline CDR1 and CDR2: MNHEY and SVGAGI. The CDR3: CASSYSPTGDTGELFF. DNA of the CDR3: TGTGCCAGCAGTTACTCTCCGACAGGGGACACCGGGGAGCTGTTTTTT.

The chain has TRBV5-6 and TRBJ2-3, with a weak D call TRBD1 (6 bases). Deletions cut 6 bases from V and 2 bases from J, with 22 bases between. CDR3 length: 17 amino acids. Germline V CDR1 and CDR2: SGHDT, YYEEEE. The CDR3 is CASIRGVRDKTTDTQYF. The CDR3 coding sequence is TGTGCCAGCATCCGTGGTGTTAGGGACAAAACCACAGATACGCAGTATTTT.

J is TRBJ2-7 and V is TRBV7-2, with unresolved D. V dropped 1 base and J dropped 2 bases, with 9 bases sitting between them. The CDR3 sequence is 14 residues long. Germline V gene lookup returns CDR1 SGHTA and CDR2 FQGNSA. CDR3 sequence (DNA): TGTGCCAGCAGCTTAGGTCCAGTCACCTACGAGCAGTACTTC. It is translated as CASSLGPVTYEQYF.

The chain couples TRBV7-2 to TRBJ2-5; TRBD1 is a possible D gene (6 bases). The germline V gene encodes CDR1 SGHTA and CDR2 FQGNSA. The CDR3 loop spans 16 amino acids. V lost 5 bases, J lost 7 bases, and 23 bases lay in between. The DNA for the CDR3 is TGTGCCAGCAGCGAGGCGACAGGTAGACCTTTAAGGACCCAGTACTTC. It specifies CASSEATGRPLRTQYF.

V gene TRBV11-2 combines with J gene TRBJ2-7; perhaps TRBD2 as D (6 bases). The CDR3 loop spans 15 amino acids. Trimming pared 1 base from V and 5 bases from J, leaving 15 bases between. Germline-derived CDR1 and CDR2 are SGHAT and FQNNGV. The CDR3: CASSLGRGTLDEQYF. In nucleotides, the CDR3 is TGTGCCAGCAGCTTAGGTCGGGGGACTTTAGACGAGCAGTACTTC. The whole variable domain, filled in from reference TRBV11-2 and TRBJ2-7, reads EAGVAQSPRYKIIEKRQSVAFWCNPISGHATLYWYQQILGQGPKLLIQFQNNGVVDDSQLPKDRFSAERLKGVDSTLKIQPAKLEDSAVYLCASSLGRGTLDEQYFGPGTRLTVT.